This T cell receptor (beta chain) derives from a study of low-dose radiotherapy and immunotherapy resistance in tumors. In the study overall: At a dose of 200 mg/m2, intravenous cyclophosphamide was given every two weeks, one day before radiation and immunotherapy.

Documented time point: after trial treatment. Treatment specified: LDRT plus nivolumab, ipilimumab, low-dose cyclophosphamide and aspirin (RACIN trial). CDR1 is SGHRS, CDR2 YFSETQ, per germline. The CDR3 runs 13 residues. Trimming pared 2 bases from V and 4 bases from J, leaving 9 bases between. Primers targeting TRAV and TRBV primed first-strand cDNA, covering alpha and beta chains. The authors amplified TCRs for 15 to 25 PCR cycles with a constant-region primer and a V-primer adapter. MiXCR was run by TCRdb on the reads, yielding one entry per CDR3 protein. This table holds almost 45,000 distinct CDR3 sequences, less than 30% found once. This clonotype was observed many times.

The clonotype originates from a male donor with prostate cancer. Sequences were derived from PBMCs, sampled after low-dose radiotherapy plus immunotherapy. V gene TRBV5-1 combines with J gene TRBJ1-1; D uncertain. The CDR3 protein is CASSLPGSTEAFF. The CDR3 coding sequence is TGCGCCAGCAGCTTACCGGGTAGCACTGAAGCTTTCTTT. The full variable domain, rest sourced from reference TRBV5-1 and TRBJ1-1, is KAGVTQTPRYLIKTRGQQVTLSCSPISGHRSVSWYQQTPGQGLQFLFEYFSETQRNKGNFPGRFSGRQFSNSRSEMNVSTLELGDSALYLCASSLPGSTEAFFGQGTRLTVV.